This is a list of T cell receptor beta chains from one sample in a study of regulatory T cells in long-lasting Graves disease. TCRdb ran MiXCR on the multiplex PCR reads and lists one entry per CDR3 protein. In the table there are roughly 420,000 distinct CDR3 sequences, less than 20% of which are singletons. These records were also assigned to another study, of T cells in Graves' hyperthyroidism and ophthalmopathy.

This specimen was peripheral blood mononuclear cells (PBMCs), taken at new diagnosis, from a patient treated with antithyroid drugs. The receptors were gathered from a woman aged 30 to 39 with Graves disease. Both conserved end residues are part of each CDR3. D genes are given only for firm matches. Size is omitted from some rows. Given values are once, few, many or a class for expanded clones.

D gene: -
V gene: TRBV10-1
clone size: many
J gene: TRBJ2-1
CDR3 protein: CASSKEWGVNEQFF
CDR3 DNA: TGCGCCAGCAGTAAGGAGTGGGGAGTAAATGAGCAGTTCTTC

D gene: -
V gene: TRBV28
clone size: many
J gene: TRBJ1-4
CDR3 protein: CAAWGRGRNEKLFF
CDR3 DNA: TGTGCCGCATGGGGGCGGGGAAGGAATGAAAAACTGTTTTTT

D gene: TRBD2
V gene: TRBV4-1
clone size: few
J gene: TRBJ2-4
CDR3 protein: CASSQVLRSAGGYLAKNIQYF
CDR3 DNA: TGCGCCAGCAGCCAAGTTCTCCGGTCAGCGGGAGGGTATTTAGCCAAAAACATTCAGTACTTC

D gene: -
V gene: TRBV19
clone size: -
J gene: TRBJ1-5
CDR3 protein: CASSSMGGHSNQPQHF
CDR3 DNA: TGTGCCAGTAGTTCTATGGGGGGGCATAGCAATCAGCCCCAGCATTTT

D gene: -
V gene: TRBV30
clone size: many
J gene: TRBJ2-7
CDR3 protein: CAWSVEGGSLSGEQYF
CDR3 DNA: TGTGCCTGGAGTGTAGAGGGGGGCAGTCTTTCAGGCGAGCAGTACTTC

D gene: -
V gene: TRBV5-1
clone size: -
J gene: TRBJ1-3
CDR3 protein: CASSLEYSGNTIYF
CDR3 DNA: TGCGCCAGCAGCTTGGAATACTCTGGAAACACCATATATTTT

D gene: TRBD2
V gene: TRBV20-1
clone size: many
J gene: TRBJ2-5
CDR3 protein: CSASGGRRETQYF
CDR3 DNA: TGCAGTGCTAGCGGCGGGAGACGGGAGACCCAGTACTTC

D gene: -
V gene: TRBV14
clone size: many
J gene: TRBJ2-1
CDR3 protein: CASSPRGDNEQFF
CDR3 DNA: TGTGCCAGCAGCCCCAGAGGAGACAATGAGCAGTTCTTC

D gene: -
V gene: TRBV6-1
clone size: -
J gene: TRBJ1-5
CDR3 protein: CASYRNQYSNQPQHF
CDR3 DNA: TGTGCCAGCTACCGAAACCAGTATAGCAATCAGCCCCAGCATTTT

D gene: TRBD1
V gene: TRBV29-1
clone size: few
J gene: TRBJ1-1
CDR3 protein: CGVERDRVSEAFF
CDR3 DNA: TGCGGCGTTGAGCGGGACAGGGTTTCTGAAGCTTTCTTT

D gene: TRBD1
V gene: TRBV28
clone size: many
J gene: TRBJ2-7
CDR3 protein: CASSLPLTGFFRYEQYF
CDR3 DNA: TGTGCCAGCAGTTTGCCCTTGACAGGGTTTTTCCGCTACGAGCAGTACTTC

D gene: TRBD2
V gene: TRBV2
clone size: few
J gene: TRBJ2-1
CDR3 protein: CASRGGLAGYYNEQFF
CDR3 DNA: TGTGCCAGCAGGGGGGGGCTAGCGGGATACTACAATGAGCAGTTCTTC

D gene: -
V gene: TRBV15
clone size: few
J gene: TRBJ2-1
CDR3 protein: CATSRWAGNNEQFF
CDR3 DNA: TGTGCCACCAGCAGGTGGGCAGGGAACAATGAGCAGTTCTTC

D gene: -
V gene: TRBV15
clone size: many
J gene: TRBJ1-5
CDR3 protein: CATSGYRRNQPQHF
CDR3 DNA: TGTGCCACCAGCGGGTACAGGCGCAATCAGCCCCAGCATTTT

D gene: -
V gene: TRBV5-6
clone size: -
J gene: TRBJ2-5
CDR3 protein: CASSYDLNQETQYF
CDR3 DNA: TGTGCCAGCAGCTACGATTTGAACCAAGAGACCCAGTACTTC

D gene: -
V gene: TRBV27
clone size: many
J gene: TRBJ2-3
CDR3 protein: CASSPQALAGTPNRDTQYF
CDR3 DNA: TGTGCCAGCAGTCCTCAAGCCCTCGCCGGGACCCCAAATAGGGATACGCAGTATTTT

D gene: TRBD2
V gene: TRBV20-1
clone size: few
J gene: TRBJ2-7
CDR3 protein: CSAPLAGEGYEQCF
CDR3 DNA: TGCAGTGCCCCATTAGCGGGAGAAGGGTACGAGCAGTGCTTC

D gene: TRBD1
V gene: TRBV9
clone size: few
J gene: TRBJ1-5
CDR3 protein: CASSVGQGDQPQHF
CDR3 DNA: TGTGCCAGCAGCGTCGGGCAGGGGGATCAGCCCCAGCATTTT

D gene: TRBD1
V gene: TRBV5-1
clone size: many
J gene: TRBJ2-3
CDR3 protein: CASSRTGFTDTQYF
CDR3 DNA: TGCGCCAGCAGCCGGACAGGCTTCACAGATACGCAGTATTTT

D gene: TRBD2
V gene: TRBV24-1
clone size: many
J gene: TRBJ2-1
CDR3 protein: CATSDLRSSGRGNEQFF
CDR3 DNA: TGTGCCACCAGTGATTTGAGGTCTAGCGGGAGAGGCAATGAGCAGTTCTTC

D gene: -
V gene: TRBV20-1
clone size: few
J gene: TRBJ2-1
CDR3 protein: CSARGQDRDEQFF
CDR3 DNA: TGCAGTGCTAGAGGACAAGATAGGGATGAGCAGTTCTTC

D gene: -
V gene: TRBV27
clone size: -
J gene: TRBJ1-1
CDR3 protein: CASSPRGAGEAFF
CDR3 DNA: TGTGCCAGCAGCCCTCGAGGGGCGGGTGAAGCTTTCTTT

D gene: TRBD2
V gene: TRBV20-1
clone size: -
J gene: TRBJ2-2
CDR3 protein: CSARGFLAGATGELFF
CDR3 DNA: TGCAGTGCTAGAGGCTTCCTAGCGGGAGCCACCGGGGAGCTGTTTTTT

D gene: -
V gene: TRBV7-8
clone size: many
J gene: TRBJ2-5
CDR3 protein: CASSSERRETQYF
CDR3 DNA: TGTGCCAGCAGCAGTGAGCGCCGGGAGACCCAGTACTTC

D gene: -
V gene: TRBV3-1
clone size: -
J gene: TRBJ2-3
CDR3 protein: CATRGARGTDTQYF
CDR3 DNA: TGTGCCACCCGGGGGGCGCGGGGCACAGATACGCAGTATTTT

D gene: -
V gene: TRBV7-2
clone size: -
J gene: TRBJ2-7
CDR3 protein: CASSLEAGRRYEQYF
CDR3 DNA: TGTGCCAGCAGCTTAGAGGCCGGACGGCGCTACGAGCAGTACTTC

D gene: -
V gene: TRBV12-3/TRBV12-4
clone size: many
J gene: TRBJ2-7
CDR3 protein: CASSPEPGDEQYF
CDR3 DNA: TGTGCCAGCAGCCCGGAACCGGGGGACGAGCAGTACTTC

D gene: -
V gene: TRBV11-2
clone size: -
J gene: TRBJ2-1
CDR3 protein: CASSQTKAPFYEQFF
CDR3 DNA: TGCGCCAGCAGCCAAACCAAAGCCCCCTTTTATGAGCAGTTCTTC

D gene: TRBD2
V gene: TRBV30
clone size: many
J gene: TRBJ2-7
CDR3 protein: CAWNPPGLANEQYF
CDR3 DNA: TGTGCCTGGAACCCTCCGGGACTAGCGAACGAGCAGTACTTC

D gene: -
V gene: TRBV2
clone size: -
J gene: TRBJ1-5
CDR3 protein: CASSGREGNQPQHF
CDR3 DNA: TGTGCCAGCTCGGGAAGAGAGGGCAATCAGCCCCAGCATTTT

D gene: -
V gene: TRBV25-1
clone size: many
J gene: TRBJ2-1
CDR3 protein: CASSEPGQANEQFF
CDR3 DNA: TGTGCCAGCAGTGAACCCGGGCAGGCCAATGAGCAGTTCTTC

D gene: -
V gene: TRBV7-3
clone size: many
J gene: TRBJ2-2
CDR3 protein: CASSLKRGYGELFF
CDR3 DNA: TGTGCCAGCAGCTTAAAACGGGGGTACGGGGAGCTGTTTTTT

D gene: TRBD1
V gene: TRBV6-9
clone size: many
J gene: TRBJ2-1
CDR3 protein: CASSYGTGGVNEQFF
CDR3 DNA: TGTGCCAGCAGTTACGGGACAGGGGGAGTGAATGAGCAGTTCTTC

D gene: TRBD1
V gene: TRBV18
clone size: many
J gene: TRBJ2-7
CDR3 protein: CASSPLAGTGVYEQYF
CDR3 DNA: TGTGCCAGCTCACCTCTAGCCGGGACAGGGGTCTACGAGCAGTACTTC

D gene: -
V gene: TRBV7-2
clone size: many
J gene: TRBJ2-7
CDR3 protein: CASSLSLNEYEQYF
CDR3 DNA: TGTGCCAGCAGCCTAAGTCTTAACGAGTACGAGCAGTACTTC

D gene: TRBD1
V gene: TRBV11-2
clone size: many
J gene: TRBJ2-7
CDR3 protein: CASSTTRDSLHEQYF
CDR3 DNA: TGTGCCAGCAGCACGACCCGGGACAGTCTTCACGAGCAGTACTTC

D gene: TRBD2
V gene: TRBV20-1
clone size: -
J gene: TRBJ2-4
CDR3 protein: CSARGLAGENIQYF
CDR3 DNA: TGCAGTGCTAGAGGCCTAGCGGGGGAAAACATTCAGTACTTC

D gene: TRBD2
V gene: TRBV30
clone size: many
J gene: TRBJ2-7
CDR3 protein: CAWNSGRAYEQYF
CDR3 DNA: TGTGCCTGGAATAGCGGGAGGGCCTACGAGCAGTACTTC

D gene: TRBD2
V gene: TRBV15
clone size: -
J gene: TRBJ2-7
CDR3 protein: CATRTSRMHEQYF
CDR3 DNA: TGTGCCACTCGGACTAGCCGGATGCACGAGCAGTACTTC

D gene: -
V gene: TRBV3-1
clone size: many
J gene: TRBJ2-1
CDR3 protein: CASSQDLAPSGDNEQFF
CDR3 DNA: TGTGCCAGCAGCCAAGATCTTGCCCCTTCGGGTGACAATGAGCAGTTCTTC

D gene: TRBD1
V gene: TRBV27
clone size: -
J gene: TRBJ2-5
CDR3 protein: CASSLGQGYSEETQYF
CDR3 DNA: TGTGCCAGCAGTCTCGGACAGGGATACTCGGAAGAGACCCAGTACTTC

D gene: TRBD1
V gene: TRBV29-1
clone size: -
J gene: TRBJ1-2
CDR3 protein: CSVRDRALSVGYTF
CDR3 DNA: TGCAGCGTTCGGGACAGGGCCCTTTCGGTCGGCTACACCTTC

D gene: TRBD2
V gene: TRBV4-2
clone size: -
J gene: TRBJ2-2
CDR3 protein: CASSRVLIAGDTGELFF
CDR3 DNA: TGTGCCAGCAGCCGCGTCTTGATAGCGGGAGACACCGGGGAGCTGTTTTTT

D gene: -
V gene: TRBV9
clone size: few
J gene: TRBJ2-3
CDR3 protein: CASSSSRGTQYF
CDR3 DNA: TGTGCCAGCAGCTCTTCTAGGGGTACGCAGTATTTT

D gene: -
V gene: TRBV20-1
clone size: many
J gene: TRBJ2-3
CDR3 protein: CSARDGTPAHVDTQYF
CDR3 DNA: TGCAGTGCTAGAGATGGCACGCCCGCGCATGTCGATACGCAGTATTTT

D gene: TRBD1
V gene: TRBV7-9
clone size: few
J gene: TRBJ1-4
CDR3 protein: CASSPGTGQNEKLFF
CDR3 DNA: TGTGCCAGCAGCCCCGGGACAGGGCAAAATGAAAAACTGTTTTTT

D gene: -
V gene: TRBV28
clone size: many
J gene: TRBJ2-4
CDR3 protein: CASSLRGAYF
CDR3 DNA: TGTGCCAGCAGTTTAAGAGGGGCCTACTTC